This TCR beta chain is drawn from a study of PD-L1 blockade in urothelial cancer. Looking at the study overall: Starting in the mid-2010s, patients were given atezolizumab (1,200 mg intravenously every 3 weeks). Patients previously received 0 to 3 chemotherapy regimens.

The CDR3 is 13 residues long. The ends were cut back, 7 bases at V and 6 bases at J, with 16 bases in the middle. Germline V lookup: CDR1 MDHEN, CDR2 SYDVKM. The sample's time point: pretreatment peripheral blood. TCRdb keeps only in-frame clones here, not all; method: immunoSEQ multiplex PCR. This sample has around 68,000 clones, with 75% to 85% found just once. The receptor's source is a man in his sixties or seventies with urothelial cancer. V gene TRBV28 combines with J gene TRBJ2-7, with TRBD1 as a possible D gene (6 bases). Sequencing used PBMCs, obtained around atezolizumab (anti-PD-L1) treatment. CDR3 in amino acids: CASTQIQGAEQYF. CDR3 sequence (DNA): TGTGCCAGCACCCAAATACAGGGAGCCGAGCAGTACTTC. Full variable domain (remainder filled in from reference TRBV28 and TRBJ2-7): DVKVTQSSRYLVKRTGEKVFLECVQDMDHENMFWYRQDPGLGLRLIYFSYDVKMKEKGDIPEGYSVSREKKERFSLILESASTNQTSMYLCASTQIQGAEQYFGPGTRLTVT.